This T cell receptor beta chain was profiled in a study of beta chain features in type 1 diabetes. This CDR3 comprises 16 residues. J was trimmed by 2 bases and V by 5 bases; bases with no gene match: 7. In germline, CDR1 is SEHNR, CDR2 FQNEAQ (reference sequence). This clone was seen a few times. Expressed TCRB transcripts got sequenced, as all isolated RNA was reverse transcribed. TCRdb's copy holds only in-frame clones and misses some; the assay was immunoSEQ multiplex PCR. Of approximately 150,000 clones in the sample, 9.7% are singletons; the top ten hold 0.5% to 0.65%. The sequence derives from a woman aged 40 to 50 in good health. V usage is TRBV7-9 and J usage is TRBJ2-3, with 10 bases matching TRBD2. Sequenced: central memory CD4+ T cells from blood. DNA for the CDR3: TGTGCCAGCAGCCCGGTGACTAGCGGGTACACAGATACGCAGTATTTT. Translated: CASSPVTSGYTDTQYF.